This T cell receptor beta chain was sequenced in a study of PD-1 blockade in classical Hodgkin lymphoma. The table came from immunoSEQ multiplex PCR; TCRdb's copy has only in-frame clones and leaves some out. The table lists 39,000 or so clones, around 87% of them singletons, with 5% to 6.5% in the top ten. No patient escaped relapse after autologous stem cell transplantation, and brentuximab vedotin exposure varied. Reported best responses ranged across complete response, partial response or progressive disease. To note about this clone: The antigen is unknown.

After removal of 7 bases from V and 3 bases from J, the junction contained 11 bases not matched to a gene. The CDR3 spans 16 residues. CDR1 is MDHEN, CDR2 SYDVKM, per germline. Notes on the study in general: As was reported, newly diagnosed patients showed lower baseline TCR diversity than healthy donors did. Patients starting nivolumab less than 1 year after ASCT had lower diversity and were excluded from later analyses.

The sequencing used peripheral blood mononuclear cells (PBMCs), collected before the second cycle of nivolumab. This chain uses TRBV28 with TRBJ1-1; 10 nucleotides agree with TRBD1. The receptor was isolated from a human donor with classical Hodgkin lymphoma. CDR3 sequence: CASTSIMGQGYTEAFF. As DNA, the CDR3 is TGTGCCAGCACCTCTATCATGGGACAGGGGTACACTGAAGCTTTCTTT.